This T cell receptor (beta chain) was retrieved from a study (dated by TCRdb to between 2014 and 2016). The study in broad terms: The study set out to test whether tumor-infiltrating Tregs in breast cancer get recruited from blood Tregs or are instead converted in situ from other CD4+ T cell subsets. Broad study findings and their caveats: The larger-cohort validation was restricted to a single TCR beta V-J rearrangement rather than whole repertoires. The TCR alpha and beta sequences of tumor-infiltrating Tregs showed the greatest overlap with tumor naive CD4+ T cells, followed by blood naive CD4+ T cells. Tumor memory CD4+ T cell TCR gene usage clustered with blood and lymph node memory CD4+ cells and lymph node naive CD4+ cells.

With regard to this clonotype: Its cognate antigen has yet to be identified. One junction end disagrees with the germline gene, perhaps due to a read error.

Full-length TCR variable regions were amplified by 5' RACE PCR with constant-region reverse primers, and semi-nested PCR with Nested Universal Primer A was subsequently performed. The ReliaPrep RNA Cell Miniprep System was used to extract total RNA, which was then reverse transcribed into 5'RACE-ready cDNA with the SMARTer RACE 5'/3' Kit. Full-length TCR alpha and beta libraries were barcoded with multiplex adaptors and sequenced on an Illumina MiSeq. The study's processing was this. For each of nine subset-tissue groups, sequencing data from the five patients were combined, and the groups were compared by unsupervised clustering of TCR gene usage. The Morisita-Horn index was used to calculate repertoire similarity, with shared sequences weighted according to their contribution to each repertoire. The public sequencing data were trimmed at Q25 with fastp and processed into clonotypes with MiXCR by TCRdb, which kept only in-frame beta chains. Rows merge per CDR3 protein into single entries with the most common DNA and genes. These V and J calls originate from TCRdb's pipeline instead of the authors' own analysis. Recorded for this sample are tens of thousands of distinct CDR3 sequences; more than 25% of them occurred a single time. The leading ten clones occupy under 2.5% of the sample.

Naive CD4+ T cells were purified with the Miltenyi Naive CD4+ T Cell Isolation kit, with Tregs depleted using CD25 microbeads. Tregs, naive and memory CD4+ T cells from tumor, blood and ipsilateral draining lymph nodes of five or six breast cancer patients underwent full-length TCR alpha and beta sequencing. Mononuclear cells from lymph nodes or around 48 ml of peripheral blood were isolated by Ficoll density gradient centrifugation. Sorted cell populations were confirmed by FACS to exceed 90% purity. From the cysteine up to the phenylalanine, the CDR3 has a length of 14 residues. Just CDR3 DNA is preserved here, 42 bases in frame from base 1.

The sequenced sample consisted of naive CD4+ T cells sorted from blood. The cell subset or site tag for this specimen amounts to: naive CD4+ T cells, CD4+CD45RA+CD25-. The clonotype comes from a female donor with breast cancer. The receptor chain draws on TRBV12-3 or TRBV12-4 and TRBJ2-1, and 7 junctional nucleotides match TRBD2. The CDR3 region has the sequence CTSSFQASGLPGFF. The DNA reads as follows: TGTACCAGCAGTTTTCAGGCTAGCGGACTACCAGGGTTCTTC.